This is a list of T cell receptor beta chains from one sample in a study of blood T cell repertoires in COVID-19. TCRdb's table, derived via immunoSEQ multiplex PCR, lists solely in-frame clones and lacks some. This table holds about 160,000 clones, less than 85% found once. Sequencing was performed on peripheral blood. These TCRs come from a human donor with acute or convalescent COVID-19. The donor label of this sample is uncertain. Each CDR3 is given with its conserved first and last residue. Some rows mark clone size as missing; the rest say once, few, many or name a class of expanded clone.

V gene: TRBV7-2
J gene: TRBJ1-2
clone size: NA
CDR3 length: 16
CDR3 protein: CASSPGGTGNNYGYTF

V gene: TRBV27
J gene: TRBJ2-7
clone size: NA
CDR3 length: 14
CDR3 protein: CASSLSPDSYERYF

V gene: TRBV6-5
J gene: TRBJ2-2
clone size: NA
CDR3 length: 15
CDR3 protein: CASRGGFSGTGELFF

V gene: TRBV11-1
J gene: TRBJ2-1
clone size: once
CDR3 length: 15
CDR3 protein: CASSVLAGRRGEQFF

V gene: TRBV5-6
J gene: TRBJ1-3
clone size: NA
CDR3 length: 14
CDR3 protein: CASRRQGAGNTIYF

V gene: TRBV2
J gene: TRBJ2-1
clone size: NA
CDR3 length: 15
CDR3 protein: CASRFGTGGYNEQFF

V gene: TRBV18
J gene: TRBJ2-7
clone size: NA
CDR3 length: 17
CDR3 protein: CASSPLPPQGSSYEQYF

V gene: TRBV19
J gene: TRBJ2-5
clone size: NA
CDR3 length: 16
CDR3 protein: CASSRPRGGGMETQYF

V gene: TRBV2
J gene: TRBJ1-1
clone size: once
CDR3 length: 16
CDR3 protein: CASSEPKGQGNTEAFF

V gene: TRBV30
J gene: TRBJ2-5
clone size: once
CDR3 length: 14
CDR3 protein: CAWRGIAGGETQYF

V gene: TRBV5-4
J gene: TRBJ2-2
clone size: once
CDR3 length: 15
CDR3 protein: CASSLWQGRAGELFF

V gene: TRBV9
J gene: TRBJ1-2
clone size: NA
CDR3 length: 16
CDR3 protein: CASSAEQGRVNYGYTF

V gene: TRBV5-1
J gene: TRBJ1-1
clone size: NA
CDR3 length: 16
CDR3 protein: CASSLNRGRANTEAFF

V gene: TRBV3-1/TRBV3-2
J gene: TRBJ2-2
clone size: NA
CDR3 length: 16
CDR3 protein: CASSQRTGVNTGELFF

V gene: TRBV30
J gene: TRBJ1-2
clone size: medium-sized
CDR3 length: 15
CDR3 protein: CAWSRFQKVNYGYTF

V gene: TRBV28
J gene: TRBJ1-2
clone size: NA
CDR3 length: 13
CDR3 protein: CASRAGTTGGYTF

V gene: TRBV5-1
J gene: TRBJ1-4
clone size: NA
CDR3 length: 14
CDR3 protein: CASSFQGNNEKLFF

V gene: TRBV10-3
J gene: TRBJ1-2
clone size: few
CDR3 length: 15
CDR3 protein: CAIRDVRDRPYGYTF

V gene: TRBV6-1
J gene: TRBJ2-4
clone size: NA
CDR3 length: 17
CDR3 protein: CASSENLLGTGKNIQYF

V gene: TRBV6-7
J gene: TRBJ2-7
clone size: NA
CDR3 length: 18
CDR3 protein: CASSPRPGTGAGSYEQYF

V gene: TRBV27
J gene: TRBJ2-7
clone size: NA
CDR3 length: 16
CDR3 protein: CASSLALGQGISEQYF

V gene: TRBV19
J gene: TRBJ1-5
clone size: once
CDR3 length: 15
CDR3 protein: CASSWLQGTNQPQHF

V gene: TRBV19
J gene: TRBJ1-5
clone size: NA
CDR3 length: 15
CDR3 protein: CASSITGGVNQPQHF

V gene: TRBV4-3
J gene: TRBJ2-7
clone size: NA
CDR3 length: 18
CDR3 protein: CASSRAGGTGGTSYEQYF

V gene: TRBV18
J gene: TRBJ1-1
clone size: NA
CDR3 length: 16
CDR3 protein: CASSPQEGAGGAEAFF

V gene: TRBV7-3
J gene: TRBJ2-1
clone size: NA
CDR3 length: 14
CDR3 protein: CASSSSGGRNEQFF

V gene: TRBV11-2
J gene: TRBJ2-3
clone size: NA
CDR3 length: 17
CDR3 protein: CASSQTNVAGATDTQYF

V gene: TRBV19
J gene: TRBJ1-1
clone size: NA
CDR3 length: 16
CDR3 protein: CASRSVDRVANTEAFF

V gene: TRBV2
J gene: TRBJ1-2
clone size: NA
CDR3 length: 17
CDR3 protein: CASSGGVATETNYGYTF

V gene: TRBV11-2
J gene: TRBJ2-4
clone size: NA
CDR3 length: 15
CDR3 protein: CASRAGLGGKNIQYF

V gene: TRBV12-3/TRBV12-4
J gene: TRBJ2-7
clone size: NA
CDR3 length: 12
CDR3 protein: CASSRTTYEQYF

V gene: TRBV5-1
J gene: TRBJ1-2
clone size: NA
CDR3 length: 14
CDR3 protein: CASSLEAGGSGYTF

V gene: TRBV19
J gene: TRBJ1-6
clone size: NA
CDR3 length: 17
CDR3 protein: CASIQWGPGQGGSPLHF

V gene: TRBV5-1
J gene: TRBJ1-1
clone size: NA
CDR3 length: 13
CDR3 protein: CASSLGQGAEAFF

V gene: TRBV19
J gene: TRBJ1-5
clone size: NA
CDR3 length: 16
CDR3 protein: CASSSRTGSGNQPQHF

V gene: TRBV7-3
J gene: TRBJ1-1
clone size: NA
CDR3 length: 14
CDR3 protein: CASSASSGNTEAFF

V gene: TRBV29-1
J gene: TRBJ2-7
clone size: NA
CDR3 length: 12
CDR3 protein: CSVGGGTRDVYF

V gene: TRBV6-2/TRBV6-3
J gene: TRBJ1-2
clone size: NA
CDR3 length: 14
CDR3 protein: CASSTAGGYYGYTF

V gene: TRBV11-3
J gene: TRBJ2-1
clone size: NA
CDR3 length: 15
CDR3 protein: CASSPGQGSYNEQFF

V gene: TRBV4-2
J gene: TRBJ1-2
clone size: NA
CDR3 length: 16
CDR3 protein: CASSPRQDTSFHGYTF

V gene: TRBV11-3
J gene: TRBJ2-1
clone size: NA
CDR3 length: 16
CDR3 protein: CASSLEWRGGSNEQFF

V gene: TRBV7-9
J gene: TRBJ2-1
clone size: once
CDR3 length: 15
CDR3 protein: CASSLLAGSGNEQFF

V gene: TRBV11-3
J gene: TRBJ1-1
clone size: NA
CDR3 length: 11
CDR3 protein: CASSRDREAFF

V gene: TRBV27
J gene: TRBJ1-5
clone size: few
CDR3 length: 13
CDR3 protein: CASRRTGNQPQHF

V gene: TRBV9
J gene: TRBJ2-7
clone size: NA
CDR3 length: 14
CDR3 protein: CASSVRAGSYEQYF

V gene: TRBV2
J gene: TRBJ1-4
clone size: once
CDR3 length: 15
CDR3 protein: CASSGGGTGAEKLFF

V gene: TRBV5-6
J gene: TRBJ1-3
clone size: NA
CDR3 length: 16
CDR3 protein: CASTQRGLLSGNTIYF

V gene: TRBV2
J gene: TRBJ2-7
clone size: NA
CDR3 length: 12
CDR3 protein: CASMGGTYEQYF

V gene: TRBV25-1
J gene: TRBJ1-2
clone size: NA
CDR3 length: 15
CDR3 protein: CASSESDREEKGYTF

V gene: TRBV9
J gene: TRBJ1-3
clone size: NA
CDR3 length: 15
CDR3 protein: CASSQASLSGNTIYF

V gene: TRBV24-1
J gene: TRBJ2-1
clone size: once
CDR3 length: 17
CDR3 protein: CATSDPILAGGNNEQFF

V gene: TRBV23-1
J gene: TRBJ1-5
clone size: NA
CDR3 length: 17
CDR3 protein: CASSQFDRGWRNQPQHF

V gene: TRBV14
J gene: TRBJ1-5
clone size: NA
CDR3 length: 13
CDR3 protein: CASSRQGNQPQHF